A selection of T cell receptor beta chains follows, all from one sample in a study of blood T cell repertoires in COVID-19. Produced via immunoSEQ multiplex PCR; TCRdb's table is partial and in-frame only. Seen here are a few hundred thousand clones, approximately 84% observed once, and the top ten hold around 3.1%. The sequencing input was peripheral blood. Receptors originate from a woman aged 25 to 45 who had recovered from COVID-19. CDR3s include the opening cysteine and the closing phenylalanine or tryptophan. A D gene is named only where the DNA matches it firmly. A row's size may be missing; if present it is once, few, many or a size class.

clone size: .
V gene: TRBV5-1
D gene: .
J gene: TRBJ2-5
CDR3 protein: CASSLGQGGETQYF
CDR3 DNA: TGCGCCAGCAGCTTGGGCCAGGGGGGAGAGACCCAGTACTTC

clone size: .
V gene: TRBV27
D gene: .
J gene: TRBJ2-7
CDR3 protein: CASSFWGGSTYEQYF
CDR3 DNA: TGTGCCAGCAGTTTTTGGGGAGGTAGCACCTACGAGCAGTACTTC

clone size: few
V gene: TRBV30
D gene: .
J gene: TRBJ2-2
CDR3 protein: CAWSVRGYTGELFF
CDR3 DNA: TGTGCCTGGAGTGTACGGGGGTACACCGGGGAGCTGTTTTTT

clone size: .
V gene: TRBV6-5
D gene: .
J gene: TRBJ1-5
CDR3 protein: CASSLEQGGQPQHF
CDR3 DNA: TGTGCCAGCAGCCTAGAGCAGGGAGGTCAGCCCCAGCATTTT

clone size: .
V gene: TRBV30
D gene: TRBD2
J gene: TRBJ2-2
CDR3 protein: CAWSGGRAGTGELFF
CDR3 DNA: TGTGCCTGGTCAGGCGGGAGGGCCGGAACCGGGGAGCTGTTTTTT

clone size: .
V gene: TRBV28
D gene: TRBD2
J gene: TRBJ2-5
CDR3 protein: CASRPFLAVQETQYF
CDR3 DNA: TGTGCCAGCAGGCCTTTCCTAGCGGTTCAAGAGACCCAGTACTTC

clone size: .
V gene: TRBV18
D gene: .
J gene: TRBJ1-6
CDR3 protein: CASSPSQGIYNSPLHF
CDR3 DNA: TGTGCCAGCTCCCCCTCGCAGGGGATTTATAATTCACCCCTCCACTTT

clone size: .
V gene: TRBV5-6
D gene: .
J gene: TRBJ2-3
CDR3 protein: CASRATTDTQYF
CDR3 DNA: TGTGCCAGCAGAGCAACCACAGATACGCAGTATTTT

clone size: few
V gene: TRBV7-3
D gene: .
J gene: TRBJ2-7
CDR3 protein: CASSLMSEGEQYF
CDR3 DNA: TGTGCCAGCAGCTTAATGAGCGAGGGCGAGCAGTACTTC

clone size: .
V gene: TRBV7-3
D gene: .
J gene: TRBJ2-2
CDR3 protein: CASSLGQSYTGELFF
CDR3 DNA: TGTGCCAGCAGCTTAGGGCAGTCCTACACCGGGGAGCTGTTTTTT

clone size: .
V gene: TRBV7-3
D gene: .
J gene: TRBJ1-5
CDR3 protein: CASSLTEISELLGNQPQHF
CDR3 DNA: TGTGCCAGCAGCTTAACGGAAATCTCTGAATTGCTAGGCAATCAGCCCCAGCATTTT

clone size: .
V gene: TRBV29-1
D gene: .
J gene: TRBJ2-1
CDR3 protein: CSAPGGSAGQFF
CDR3 DNA: TGCAGCGCCCCAGGTGGGTCCGCGGGGCAGTTCTTC

clone size: .
V gene: TRBV7-2
D gene: .
J gene: TRBJ1-3
CDR3 protein: CASSSSLGVSGNTIYF
CDR3 DNA: TGTGCCAGCAGCTCATCCCTCGGAGTCTCTGGAAACACCATATATTTT

clone size: .
V gene: TRBV7-9
D gene: TRBD2
J gene: TRBJ2-1
CDR3 protein: CASSLAKGLVDEQFF
CDR3 DNA: TGTGCCAGCAGCTTAGCGAAGGGACTAGTCGATGAGCAGTTCTTC

clone size: .
V gene: TRBV5-1
D gene: .
J gene: TRBJ2-5
CDR3 protein: CASSATTGFETQYF
CDR3 DNA: TGCGCCAGCAGCGCTACTACAGGTTTTGAGACCCAGTACTTC

clone size: few
V gene: TRBV12-3/TRBV12-4
D gene: .
J gene: TRBJ2-7
CDR3 protein: CASSITEYEQYF
CDR3 DNA: TGTGCCAGCAGTATAACAGAGTACGAGCAGTACTTC

clone size: .
V gene: TRBV28
D gene: .
J gene: TRBJ2-3
CDR3 protein: CASSPFPRGTDTQYF
CDR3 DNA: TGTGCCAGCAGTCCTTTCCCCCGGGGCACAGATACGCAGTATTTT

clone size: once
V gene: TRBV14
D gene: .
J gene: TRBJ1-4
CDR3 protein: CASSSRGNEKLFF
CDR3 DNA: TGTGCCAGCAGCTCCCGCGGCAATGAAAAACTGTTTTTT

clone size: .
V gene: TRBV28
D gene: .
J gene: TRBJ2-1
CDR3 protein: CASSKSSGYNEQFF
CDR3 DNA: TGTGCCAGCAGCAAGAGTTCAGGGTACAATGAGCAGTTCTTC

clone size: .
V gene: TRBV6-5
D gene: .
J gene: TRBJ2-5
CDR3 protein: CASSYRGWETQYF
CDR3 DNA: TGTGCCAGCAGTTATCGGGGTTGGGAGACCCAGTACTTC

clone size: .
V gene: TRBV29-1
D gene: TRBD1
J gene: TRBJ2-7
CDR3 protein: CSVRVRGLYEQYF
CDR3 DNA: TGCAGCGTTAGGGTCAGGGGGTTGTACGAGCAGTACTTC

clone size: .
V gene: TRBV5-4
D gene: .
J gene: TRBJ1-6
CDR3 protein: CASSSSAGDSPLHF
CDR3 DNA: TGTGCCAGCAGCTCCTCAGCAGGGGATTCACCCCTCCACTTT

clone size: .
V gene: TRBV11-3
D gene: .
J gene: TRBJ2-2
CDR3 protein: CASSLARSGELFF
CDR3 DNA: TGTGCCAGCAGCTTAGCCCGGTCCGGGGAGCTGTTTTTT

clone size: .
V gene: TRBV6-4
D gene: TRBD1
J gene: TRBJ1-1
CDR3 protein: CASSDSDRGIRPEAFF
CDR3 DNA: TGTGCCAGCAGTGACTCAGACAGGGGGATACGCCCTGAAGCTTTCTTT

clone size: .
V gene: TRBV9
D gene: TRBD2
J gene: TRBJ2-1
CDR3 protein: CASSPTGTSGTYNEQFF
CDR3 DNA: TGTGCCAGCAGCCCAACCGGGACTAGCGGGACCTACAATGAGCAGTTCTTC

clone size: few
V gene: TRBV6-5
D gene: .
J gene: TRBJ1-3
CDR3 protein: CASSYDSASGNTIYF
CDR3 DNA: TGTGCCAGCAGTTACGACAGCGCCTCTGGAAACACCATATATTTT

clone size: .
V gene: TRBV29-1
D gene: .
J gene: TRBJ1-4
CDR3 protein: CSVGHGNNEKLFF
CDR3 DNA: TGCAGCGTTGGGCACGGGAATAATGAAAAACTGTTTTTT

clone size: .
V gene: TRBV6-5
D gene: TRBD2
J gene: TRBJ2-3
CDR3 protein: CASRRLAVTDTQYF
CDR3 DNA: TGTGCCAGCAGGAGACTAGCGGTCACAGATACGCAGTATTTT

clone size: .
V gene: TRBV9
D gene: TRBD1
J gene: TRBJ1-1
CDR3 protein: CASSVEGTGAMNTEAFF
CDR3 DNA: TGTGCCAGCAGCGTAGAGGGGACAGGGGCCATGAACACTGAAGCTTTCTTT

clone size: .
V gene: TRBV28
D gene: TRBD2
J gene: TRBJ2-1
CDR3 protein: CASRPQVAGYNEQFF
CDR3 DNA: TGTGCCAGCAGACCGCAGGTAGCGGGCTACAATGAGCAGTTCTTC

clone size: few
V gene: TRBV5-1
D gene: TRBD1
J gene: TRBJ2-3
CDR3 protein: CASSYGQGTPSSTDTQYF
CDR3 DNA: TGCGCCAGCAGCTACGGACAGGGGACGCCTTCTAGCACAGATACGCAGTATTTT

clone size: .
V gene: TRBV3-1/TRBV3-2
D gene: .
J gene: TRBJ1-3
CDR3 protein: CASSQGVFTGGNTIYF
CDR3 DNA: TGTGCCAGCAGCCAAGGAGTCTTCACAGGCGGAAACACCATATATTTT

clone size: .
V gene: TRBV5-1
D gene: TRBD2
J gene: TRBJ2-7
CDR3 protein: CASSPSGSSYEQYF
CDR3 DNA: TGCGCCAGCAGCCCTAGCGGGAGCTCCTACGAGCAGTACTTC

clone size: .
V gene: TRBV11-2
D gene: TRBD2
J gene: TRBJ2-5
CDR3 protein: CASSFEGGSGKDETQYF
CDR3 DNA: TGTGCCAGCAGCTTTGAAGGGGGTAGCGGGAAGGACGAGACCCAGTACTTC

clone size: .
V gene: TRBV9
D gene: .
J gene: TRBJ1-3
CDR3 protein: CASSQGRALGNTIYF
CDR3 DNA: TGTGCCAGCAGCCAGGGAAGGGCCTTAGGAAACACCATATATTTT

clone size: .
V gene: TRBV5-4
D gene: TRBD2
J gene: TRBJ2-7
CDR3 protein: CASSLKSSGSAF
CDR3 DNA: TGTGCCAGCAGCTTGAAATCTAGCGGGAGTGCCTTC

clone size: .
V gene: TRBV29-1
D gene: .
J gene: TRBJ2-1
CDR3 protein: CSAPQGMGEQFF
CDR3 DNA: TGCAGCGCCCCTCAGGGTATGGGTGAGCAGTTCTTC

clone size: .
V gene: TRBV5-6
D gene: .
J gene: TRBJ2-3
CDR3 protein: CASSRTGTSTDTQYF
CDR3 DNA: TGTGCCAGCAGCCGCACGGGTACTAGCACAGATACGCAGTATTTT

clone size: .
V gene: TRBV2
D gene: .
J gene: TRBJ1-6
CDR3 protein: CASSVRGHNSPLHF
CDR3 DNA: TGTGCCAGCAGTGTCAGAGGCCATAATTCACCCCTCCACTTT

clone size: .
V gene: TRBV11-2
D gene: TRBD2
J gene: TRBJ2-3
CDR3 protein: CASSLFGRGPDTQYF
CDR3 DNA: TGTGCCAGCAGCTTATTCGGGAGGGGCCCAGATACGCAGTATTTT

clone size: once
V gene: TRBV7-6
D gene: .
J gene: TRBJ1-3
CDR3 protein: CASSLYGESSGNTIYF
CDR3 DNA: TGTGCCAGCAGCTTGTACGGGGAAAGTTCTGGAAACACCATATATTTT

clone size: few
V gene: TRBV4-2
D gene: TRBD2
J gene: TRBJ2-1
CDR3 protein: CASSQGLAGNNEQFF
CDR3 DNA: TGTGCCAGCAGCCAAGGACTAGCGGGCAACAATGAGCAGTTCTTC